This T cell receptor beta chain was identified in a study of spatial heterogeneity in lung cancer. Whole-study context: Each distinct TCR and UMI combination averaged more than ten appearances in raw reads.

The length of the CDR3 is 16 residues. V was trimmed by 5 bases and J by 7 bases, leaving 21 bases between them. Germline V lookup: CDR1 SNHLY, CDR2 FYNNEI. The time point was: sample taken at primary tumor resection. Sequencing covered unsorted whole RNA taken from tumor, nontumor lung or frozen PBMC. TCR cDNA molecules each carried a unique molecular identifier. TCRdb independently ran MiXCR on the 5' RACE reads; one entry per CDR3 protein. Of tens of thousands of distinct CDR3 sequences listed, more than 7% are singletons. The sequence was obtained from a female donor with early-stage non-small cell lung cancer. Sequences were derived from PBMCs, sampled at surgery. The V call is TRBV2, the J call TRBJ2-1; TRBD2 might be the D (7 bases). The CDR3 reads CASSPFRGGGTNEQFF. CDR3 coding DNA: TGTGCCAGCAGTCCATTTAGGGGGGGCGGAACGAATGAGCAGTTCTTC.